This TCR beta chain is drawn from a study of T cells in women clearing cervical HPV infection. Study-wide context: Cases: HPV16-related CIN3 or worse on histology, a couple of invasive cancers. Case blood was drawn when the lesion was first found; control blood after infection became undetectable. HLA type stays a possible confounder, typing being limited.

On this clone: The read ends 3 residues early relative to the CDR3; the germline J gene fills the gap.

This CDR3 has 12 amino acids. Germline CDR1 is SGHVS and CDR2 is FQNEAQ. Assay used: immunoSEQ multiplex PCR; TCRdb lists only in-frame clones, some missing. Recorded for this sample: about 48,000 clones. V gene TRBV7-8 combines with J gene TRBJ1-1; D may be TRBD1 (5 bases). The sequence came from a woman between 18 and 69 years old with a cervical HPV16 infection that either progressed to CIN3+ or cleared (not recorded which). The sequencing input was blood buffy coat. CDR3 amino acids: CASSGTSYEAFF. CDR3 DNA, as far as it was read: TGTGCCAGCAGTGGGACTTCCTACGAG.